Following are 27 T cell receptor beta chains from one sample sequenced in a study of OX40 agonist ivuxolimab in advanced cancers. The library was produced with the immunoSEQ multiplex PCR assay. The clones in this table, taken by TCRdb from immuneACCESS, are in-frame only. Not every clone is retained; where verified, under half of the shortfall comes from an unresolved V gene, and the cause of the rest is unknown. This sample gives roughly 80,000 clones in total; around 85% of them show up just once. The ten largest clones capture 2% to 2.5% of the sample. Sequencing used CD4+ or CD8+ T cells sorted from blood, obtained in a trial of the OX40 agonist ivuxolimab. Every receptor here comes from an adult with an advanced solid tumor such as melanoma, head and neck, liver or kidney cancer.

The chain employs TRBV2 and TRBJ2-3; D remains ambiguous. Germline loops: CDR1 SNHLY, CDR2 FYNNEI. This CDR3 region has 12 residues. Trimming pared 4 bases from V and 11 bases from J, leaving 13 bases between. CDR3 region: CASSAARAMQYF. The DNA of the CDR3 is TGTGCCAGCAGTGCGGCCCGCGCAATGCAGTATTTT.

V is TRBV7-9 and J is TRBJ1-1; 7 bases are a match to TRBD1. Germline V gene data show CDR1 as SEHNR and CDR2 as FQNEAQ (reference sequence). The CDR3 sequence is 14 residues long. After removal of 6 bases from V and 4 bases from J, the junction contained 8 bases not matched to a gene. The CDR3 sequence is CASRLRDSPTEAFF. CDR3 DNA sequence: TGTGCCAGCAGGTTAAGGGACAGCCCCACTGAAGCTTTCTTT.

The rearrangement joins TRBV5-1 to TRBJ2-1; 9 bases align to TRBD2. CDR3 length: 17 amino acids. CDR1 and CDR2 from the germline V gene are SGHRS and YFSETQ. V lost 3 bases and J lost 7; bases outside the gene matches: 14. CDR3 residues: CASSSDGAGGPGNEQFF. The CDR3 DNA is TGCGCCAGCAGCTCGGACGGGGCGGGAGGGCCGGGGAATGAGCAGTTCTTC.

This clone showed up just once. The V gene is TRBV14, the J gene TRBJ2-1; 9 bases are shared with TRBD2. CDR3 length equals 14 residues. V trimming: 8 bases; J trimming: 2 bases; junction bases outside the gene matches: 4. CDR1 and CDR2 (germline): SGHDN, FVKESK. DNA of the CDR3: TGTGCCAGCTCGCCTAGCGGGGCCTACAATGAGCAGTTCTTC. Translating it yields CASSPSGAYNEQFF.

CDR3 in DNA: TGTGCCAGCAGCTTAGGGGACAGCTCATGGGGGAATCAGCCCCAGCATTTT. This translates into CASSLGDSSWGNQPQHF. The chain links TRBV7-6 to TRBJ1-5, with 7 bases that match TRBD1. CDR3 length: 17 residues. The V and J ends lost 1 base and 4 bases, in that order; junction bases with no gene match: 10. The V gene's germline CDR1 is SGHVS and CDR2 FNYEAQ. The full variable domain, in which reference TRBV7-6 and TRBJ1-5 provide the parts outside the CDR3, is GAGVSQSPRYKVTKRGQDVALRCDPISGHVSLYWYRQALGQGPEFLTYFNYEAQQDKSGLPNDRFSAERPEGSISTLTIQRTEQRDSAMYRCASSLGDSSWGNQPQHFGDGTRLSIL.

This clone was observed once. The rearrangement joins TRBV7-8 to TRBJ1-5, with 7 nucleotides matching TRBD1. The CDR3 extends over 14 amino acids. Germline V gene data show CDR1 as SGHVS and CDR2 as FQNEAQ. Trimming took 4 bases from V and 5 from J; bases not matched to a gene: 5. The CDR3 sequence: CASSYRQGDQPQHF. The CDR3 DNA is TGTGCCAGCAGCTACCGACAGGGTGATCAGCCCCAGCATTTT.

The V and J genes are TRBV11-3 and TRBJ2-1; unclear D gene. V was shortened by 1 base and J by 8 bases, with 18 bases between the two germline ends. The CDR3 has 16 amino acids. Germline V gives CDR1 SGHNT, CDR2 YENEEA. CDR3: CASSLGVVVGPDEQFF. The DNA of the CDR3 is TGTGCCAGCAGCTTAGGGGTAGTGGTTGGGCCGGATGAGCAGTTCTTC.

The rearrangement links TRBV28 to TRBJ2-5, with 10 bases matching TRBD2. J gave up 3 bases and V 4 bases, and 5 bases lay outside the gene matches. CDR3 length equals 15 residues. Germline CDR1 is MDHEN and CDR2 is SYDVKM. The CDR3 DNA follows: TGTGCCAGCAGTTCAACCCTAGCGGGAGAAGAGACCCAGTACTTC. Translating gives CASSSTLAGEETQYF.

This clone was seen a few times. The V gene is TRBV6-5, the J gene TRBJ1-4; D unclear. V was clipped by 6 bases and J by 8 bases, with 7 bases between them. Per the germline V gene, CDR1 is MNHEY and CDR2 is SVGAGI. This CDR3 is built from 11 residues. CDR3 sequence reads: CASRVGEKLFF. CDR3 nucleotide sequence: TGTGCCAGCAGGGTGGGGGAAAAACTGTTTTTT.

This chain connects TRBV2 to TRBJ1-2; D is unresolved. Germline loops: CDR1 SNHLY, CDR2 FYNNEI. There are 12 residues in the CDR3. The V end lost 7 bases, the J end lost 2 bases, and 8 bases lay between the germline ends. The CDR3 DNA reads TGTGCCAGCAAGCCGGGCAACTATGGCTACACCTTC. Its translation is CASKPGNYGYTF.

This clone was seen just once. This chain joins TRBV28 and TRBJ1-2; 7 bases are a match to TRBD1. The germline V gene encodes CDR1 MDHEN and CDR2 SYDVKM. CDR3 length: 13 residues. V lost 5 bases to trimming and J lost 7 bases; unmatched junction nucleotides: 7. The CDR3 here is CASSPQGRGGYTF. CDR3 nucleotides: TGTGCCAGCAGTCCACAGGGGAGAGGTGGCTACACCTTC.

The chain couples TRBV7-8 to TRBJ1-1, with D possibly matching TRBD1 (5 bases). The V and J ends lost 1 base and 10 bases respectively, with 16 bases between them. Germline V gives CDR1 SGHVS, CDR2 FQNEAQ. The length of the CDR3 is 14 residues. CDR3 region: CASSLVAGGRRAFF. The CDR3 DNA is TGTGCCAGCAGCTTAGTGGCGGGGGGTCGGCGAGCTTTCTTT.

The V call is TRBV6-5, the J call TRBJ1-5; unclear D gene. Germline V lookup: CDR1 MNHEY, CDR2 SVGAGI. The CDR3 has 14 residues. The germline V and J ends were trimmed by 6 bases and 4 bases, with 13 bases remaining between them. CDR3 sequence (DNA): TGTGCCAGCAGCCCCACACTAGGGAATCAGCCCCAGCATTTT. Its translation is CASSPTLGNQPQHF.

V is TRBV28 and J is TRBJ1-2; a weak D match, TRBD1 (6 bases). The germline V gene has CDR1 MDHEN and CDR2 SYDVKM. The CDR3 spans 14 residues. V gave up 2 bases and J gave up 7 bases, with 14 bases separating them. The CDR3 nucleotides are TGTGCCAGCAGTTTACCAGGGGCTCAGGGTGGCTACACCTTC. Translation gives CASSLPGAQGGYTF.

This clone was seen a single time. This rearrangement joins TRBV28 to TRBJ2-3; the match to TRBD1 covers 10 bases. V lost 8 bases, J lost 3 bases, and 2 bases stayed unmatched. The V gene's germline CDR1 is MDHEN and CDR2 SYDVKM. This CDR3 spans 13 amino acids. The CDR3 reads CASRQGATDTQYF. For the CDR3, the DNA is TGTGCCAGCCGACAGGGGGCGACAGATACGCAGTATTTT.

The rearrangement uses TRBV11-3 and TRBJ2-1; 8 nucleotides align to TRBD2. This CDR3 has 14 residues. CDR1 is SGHNT, CDR2 YENEEA, per germline. V shed 3 bases and J 6 bases; nucleotides not matched to a gene: 4. This CDR3 reads CASSLSGRGNEQFF. As DNA, the CDR3 is TGTGCCAGCAGCTTGAGCGGGAGAGGCAATGAGCAGTTCTTC.

The V gene is TRBV5-1, the J gene TRBJ2-7; 12 nucleotides agree with TRBD2. The ends lost 0 bases at V and 4 bases at J; junction bases unmatched: 2. The germline V gene encodes CDR1 SGHRS and CDR2 YFSETQ. The CDR3 consists of 15 residues. The CDR3 DNA sequence: TGCGCCAGCAGCTTGGGACTAGCGGGAGTTTACGAGCAGTACTTC. This translates into CASSLGLAGVYEQYF.

This clone was picked up a small number of times. The rearrangement links TRBV29-1 to TRBJ1-2; D unclear. This CDR3 has 11 residues. V was pared by 7 bases and J by 8 bases, with 14 bases between. The germline gives CDR1 SQVTM, CDR2 ANQGSEA. CDR3 DNA: TGCAGCGGCCGCCAGTCCGGGGGCTACACCTTC. Encoded protein: CSGRQSGGYTF.

The V and J genes are TRBV25-1 and TRBJ2-5; 8 positions agree with TRBD1. Germline V gene data show CDR1 as MGHDK and CDR2 as SYGVNS. With V trimmed by 4 bases and J by 1 base, 5 bases remained unmatched. CDR3 size: 15 residues. DNA for the CDR3: TGTGCCAGCAGTGTTCCCGGGACAGGCCAAGAGACCCAGTACTTC. It encodes CASSVPGTGQETQYF.

The chain recombines TRBV7-8 with TRBJ1-3; unclear D gene. This CDR3 is built from 16 residues. Germline values: CDR1 SGHVS, CDR2 FQNEAQ. Trimming left V 0 bases short and J 0 bases short, with 9 bases between. The CDR3 here is CASSLALGISGNTIYF. The CDR3 DNA reads TGTGCCAGCAGCTTAGCGTTGGGGATCTCTGGAAACACCATATATTTT.

The chain recombines TRBV28 with TRBJ1-2; the D gene is possibly TRBD1 (6 bases). The germline gives CDR1 MDHEN, CDR2 SYDVKM. Trimming stripped 1 base from V and 5 bases from J, with 14 bases between. This CDR3 comprises 15 residues. CDR3 sequence: CASSLSPGQIYGYTF. Written as DNA, the CDR3 is TGTGCCAGCAGTTTATCGCCCGGACAGATTTATGGCTACACCTTC.

The genes are TRBV5-1 and TRBJ1-2; D remains unclear. V was pared by 1 base and J by 2 bases, with 6 bases between. CDR3 length equals 13 residues. Germline V gene sequence: CDR1 SGHRS, CDR2 YFSETQ. CDR3 sequence: CASSLNRNYGYTF. Written as DNA, the CDR3 is TGCGCCAGCAGCTTGAACAGAAACTATGGCTACACCTTC.

J is TRBJ1-1 and V is TRBV7-2, with D possibly being TRBD1 (5 bases). The V gene lost 6 bases and the J gene lost 1 base, with 9 bases spanning the gap. CDR3 length: 13 amino acids. Germline CDR1 reads SGHTA; CDR2 reads FQGNSA. The CDR3 region has the DNA TGTGCCAGCAGGAGGGGTGCGAACACTGAAGCTTTCTTT. Translating gives CASRRGANTEAFF. The whole variable domain, filled in from reference TRBV7-2 and TRBJ1-1, reads GAGVSQSPSNKVTEKGKDVELRCDPISGHTALYWYRQSLGQGLEFLIYFQGNSAPDKSGLPSDRFSAERTGGSVSTLTIQRTQQEDSAVYLCASRRGANTEAFFGQGTRLTVV.

This chain joins TRBV13 and TRBJ1-1; D uncertain. V lost 1 base to trimming and J lost 0 bases, with 6 bases between them. The CDR3 consists of 14 residues. Per the germline V gene, CDR1 is PRHDT and CDR2 is FYEKMQ (reference sequence). The CDR3 sequence is CASSLAGMNTEAFF. Written as DNA, the CDR3 is TGTGCCAGCAGCTTAGCGGGGATGAACACTGAAGCTTTCTTT.

The genes are TRBV27 and TRBJ2-7, with D possibly matching TRBD2 (5 bases). CDR3 length: 12 residues. CDR1 and CDR2 from the germline V gene are MNHEY and SMNVEV (reference sequence). Trimming took off 2 bases at V and 7 bases at J, with 9 bases between the two ends. The CDR3 DNA sequence: TGTGCCAGCAGTTTACGGGGAGCGGAGCAGTACTTC. Its translation is CASSLRGAEQYF.

The genes are TRBV10-3 and TRBJ2-1, with 11 nucleotides matching TRBD2. CDR1 and CDR2 (germline): ENHRY, SYGVKD. J lost 3 bases, V lost 0 bases, and 1 base had no gene match. The CDR3 loop spans 16 amino acids. The CDR3 bases are TGTGCCATCAGTGAGTCTAGCGGGGGGGACTACAATGAGCAGTTCTTC. Its translation: CAISESSGGDYNEQFF.

The table lists this clone with a count of one. This chain joins TRBV28 and TRBJ2-7; D gene ambiguous. Trimming took 4 bases from V and 3 from J, leaving 10 bases between them. There are 13 residues in the CDR3. CDR1 MDHEN and CDR2 SYDVKM come from the germline V gene. CDR3 bases: TGTGCCAGCAGTTCTCCGGGCCTCTACGAGCAGTACTTC. Translating gives CASSSPGLYEQYF.